Below are 2 T cell receptor beta chains sequenced from a single sample in a study of regulatory T cells in long-lasting Graves disease. According to the study, TCR beta libraries were built with iRepertoire HTBI primers and CDR3-region Arm-PCR. TCRdb re-called the multiplex PCR reads with MiXCR, one entry per CDR3 protein. The sample has 300,000 to 400,000 distinct CDR3 sequences; roughly 17% are singletons. The sample's time point: newly diagnosed GD, antithyroid drugs for less than 3 months. Extracted PBMC RNA gave rise to the TCR library. The data also belong to a second study, concerning T cells in Graves' hyperthyroidism and ophthalmopathy.

The material was peripheral blood mononuclear cells (PBMCs), obtained at new diagnosis, from a patient treated with antithyroid drugs. These receptors all come from a man aged 35 to 55 with Graves disease.

This clonotype was observed many times. This sequence joins TRBV27 and TRBJ2-5, with a tentative D call TRBD2 (5 bases). Trimming left V 2 bases short and J 5 bases short, with 9 bases between. CDR1 is MNHEY and CDR2 is SMNVEV in the germline V gene (reference sequence). CDR3 size: 13 residues. As DNA, the CDR3 is TGTGCCAGCAGTTTAAGAAGAGGGGAGACCCAGTACTTC. Its protein is CASSLRRGETQYF.

Ten or more counts support this clonotype. One end of the junction fails to match germline, which may point to a read error. The chain uses TRBV5-1 and TRBJ2-3; D tentatively fits TRBD1 or TRBD2 (6 bases each). The germline gives CDR1 SGHRS, CDR2 YFSETQ. The CDR3 runs 16 residues. CDR3 nucleotides: TGTGCCAGCAGCTCATATCTCGGGGGCGGCACAGATACGCAGTATTTT. It yields the protein CASSSYLGGGTDTQYF. Drawing the rest from reference TRBV5-1 and TRBJ2-3, the complete variable domain is KAGVTQTPRYLIKTRGQQVTLSCSPISGHRSVSWYQQTPGQGLQFLFEYFSETQRNKGNFPGRFSGRQFSNSRSEMNVSTLELGDSALYLCASSSYLGGGTDTQYFGPGTRLTVL.